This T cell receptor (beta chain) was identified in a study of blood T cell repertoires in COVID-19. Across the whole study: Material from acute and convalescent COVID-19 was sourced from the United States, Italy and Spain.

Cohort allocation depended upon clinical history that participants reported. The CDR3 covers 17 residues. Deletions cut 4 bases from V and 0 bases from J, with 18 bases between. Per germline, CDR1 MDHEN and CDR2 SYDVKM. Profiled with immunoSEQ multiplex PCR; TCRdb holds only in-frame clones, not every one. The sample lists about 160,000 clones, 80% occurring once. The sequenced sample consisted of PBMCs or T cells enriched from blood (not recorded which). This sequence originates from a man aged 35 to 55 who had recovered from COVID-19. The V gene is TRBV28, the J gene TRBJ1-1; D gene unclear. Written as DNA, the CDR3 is TGTGCCAGCAGTTCCCCCGTGCCCTCGGGGATGAACACTGAAGCTTTCTTT. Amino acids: CASSSPVPSGMNTEAFF. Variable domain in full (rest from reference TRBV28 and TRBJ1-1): DVKVTQSSRYLVKRTGEKVFLECVQDMDHENMFWYRQDPGLGLRLIYFSYDVKMKEKGDIPEGYSVSREKKERFSLILESASTNQTSMYLCASSSPVPSGMNTEAFFGQGTRLTVV.